This TCR beta chain was identified during a study of CD4 T cells in relation to SARS-CoV-2 and coronaviruses (dated by TCRdb to about 2021). Regarding the research as a whole: In the ViraFEST assay, PBMCs were cultured with antigen for 9 to 10 days, after which TCR beta CDR3s were sequenced to identify clonal expansions specific to the antigen. Samples from three pre-COVID donors and the naive versus memory experiments were sequenced with the Adaptive Biotechnologies TCR-sequencing kit; other data were Illumina-based. For other donors in the study, expansion assays were sequenced with a different, Illumina-based TCR-beta assay. Shared crossreactive spike epitopes were mapped to their HLA restriction using patient-derived lymphoblastoid cell lines. The study assessed, at the TCR clonotype level, memory CD4+ T cell crossreactivity between SARS-CoV-2 and common cold coronavirus spike proteins. An HIV-1 Nef peptide pool or a culture without peptide was used as the negative reference condition.

CD4+ T cells from unexposed donors were collected before the COVID-19 pandemic (2011-2018). After around 11 days of culture, CD4+ T cells were isolated with the EasySep CD4+ T cell isolation kit. Unexposed donor CD4+ T cells were tested for reactivity to SARS-CoV-2 S and N and four common cold coronavirus spike pools, as cell number allowed. Each well received over 1.5 million PBMCs, cultured in IMDM supplemented with roughly 5.1% human AB serum and approximately 10 IU/ml IL-2. Half of the culture medium was replaced with fresh IL-2-containing medium on days 3 and 7. In general, every peptide culture condition was set up in three replicate wells. The leukapheresis product used for the unexposed donors was purchased from a commercial source. Ficoll-Paque PLUS gradient centrifugation was used to isolate PBMCs from leukapheresis product or whole blood. PBMCs were either cryopreserved at -140°C or used fresh in the expansion assay. The QIAamp Micro DNA Kit was used to extract genomic DNA from the CD4+ T cells.

V sheds 5 bases and J sheds 14 bases, leaving 18 bases between their ends. The CDR3 covers 12 residues, taking in both the cysteine and the phenylalanine. The kept DNA is CDR3 alone, 36 bases in frame from the first base. Via the germline V gene, CDR1 is MGHDK and CDR2 SYGVNS. Library construction relied on the immunoSEQ multiplex PCR assay. In the paper's pipeline: Preprocessing removed nonproductive sequences and CDR3s not starting with C, not ending with F or W, or shorter than 7 amino acids. The MANAFEST web app identified antigen-specific clonotypes based on expansion compared with the reference and other culture wells. To be counted as positive, a clone had to show significant expansion compared with the reference culture, at an FDR below 0.05, in 2 of 3 replicate wells. A further requirement for positive clones was significant expansion compared with all other tandem wells, along with an odds ratio above 5. CDR3 homology was quantified as pairwise Levenshtein distance, calculated with the stringdist R package after three terminal residues were trimmed from each end. What TCRdb holds here is the immuneACCESS table cut down to in-frame rearrangements. Part of the clones is not present; checked against another copy, under half of the missing clones reflect an unresolved V gene, and the others are unexplained. From that table come the V and J calls and clone size; the DNA was used to work out D and trimming. The sample yields about 14,000 clones; 76% were counted once. The ten top clones hold about 30% of the sample.

Beyond this particular receptor, the publication reports: Compared with monoreactive clones, crossreactive clones had significantly weaker SARS-CoV-2-driven expansion, a result consistent with antigenic imprinting. Crossreactivity analysis centred on spike protein, so crossreactivity against other viral proteins was not assessed. In about 60% of donors, memory CD4+ clonotypes turned up that crossrecognized SARS-CoV-2 and at least one common cold coronavirus spike. The study was limited by small numbers of patients and tested TCRs. Pre-pandemic and post-infection samples were not both contributed by any donor, so tracing of the source of pre-existing responses was limited.

Worth noting for this clone: The clone's antigen remains unknown. No base qualities exist here, and no much larger clone lies one base off it.

Recombination connected TRBV25-1 to TRBJ1-1, with TRBD1 tentatively as D gene (5 bases match). The sequencing input was CD4+ T cells from PBMCs, cultured in vitro. The receptor was derived from a human donor in good health. The CDR3 protein is CASSPQMEGMFF. In nucleotides, the sequence is TGTGCCAGCAGTCCCCAAATGGAGGGGATGTTCTTT.